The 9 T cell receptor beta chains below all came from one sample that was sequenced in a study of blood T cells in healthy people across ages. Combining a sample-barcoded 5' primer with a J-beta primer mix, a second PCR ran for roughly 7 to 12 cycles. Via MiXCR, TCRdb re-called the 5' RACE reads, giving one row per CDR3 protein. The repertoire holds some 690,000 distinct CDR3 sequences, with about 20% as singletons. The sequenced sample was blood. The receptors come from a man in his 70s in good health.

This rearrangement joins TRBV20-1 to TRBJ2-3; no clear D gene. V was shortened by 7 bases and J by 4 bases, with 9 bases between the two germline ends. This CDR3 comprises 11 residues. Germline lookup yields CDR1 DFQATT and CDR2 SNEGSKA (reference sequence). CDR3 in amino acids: CSESVSDTQYF. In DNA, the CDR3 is TGCAGTGAGTCAGTATCAGATACGCAGTATTTT.

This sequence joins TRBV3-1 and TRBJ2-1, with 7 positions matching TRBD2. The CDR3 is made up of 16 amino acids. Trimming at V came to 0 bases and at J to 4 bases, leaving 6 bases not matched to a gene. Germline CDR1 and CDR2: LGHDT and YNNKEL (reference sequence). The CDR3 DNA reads TGTGCCAGCAGCCAAGATATAGCGGGTACATACAATGAGCAGTTCTTC. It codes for CASSQDIAGTYNEQFF.

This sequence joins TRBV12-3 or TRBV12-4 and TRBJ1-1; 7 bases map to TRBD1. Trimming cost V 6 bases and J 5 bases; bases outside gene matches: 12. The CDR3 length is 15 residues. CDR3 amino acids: CASSLHRGLRTEAFF. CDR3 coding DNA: TGTGCCAGCAGCCTCCACAGGGGCCTGAGAACTGAAGCTTTCTTT.

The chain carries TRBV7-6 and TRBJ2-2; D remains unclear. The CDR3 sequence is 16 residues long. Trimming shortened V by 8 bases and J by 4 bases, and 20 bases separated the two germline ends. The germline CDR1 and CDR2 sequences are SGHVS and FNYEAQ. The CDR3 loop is CASLKWGSFGTGELFF. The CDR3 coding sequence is TGTGCCAGCTTGAAGTGGGGATCCTTCGGCACCGGGGAGCTGTTTTTT.

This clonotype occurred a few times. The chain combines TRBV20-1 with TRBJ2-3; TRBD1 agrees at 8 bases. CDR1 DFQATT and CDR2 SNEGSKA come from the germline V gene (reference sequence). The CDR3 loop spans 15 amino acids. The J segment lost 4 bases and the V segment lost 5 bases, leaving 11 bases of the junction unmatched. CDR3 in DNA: TGCAGTGCTGATAGGACAGGGAGGTCCTCAGATACGCAGTATTTT. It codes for CSADRTGRSSDTQYF.

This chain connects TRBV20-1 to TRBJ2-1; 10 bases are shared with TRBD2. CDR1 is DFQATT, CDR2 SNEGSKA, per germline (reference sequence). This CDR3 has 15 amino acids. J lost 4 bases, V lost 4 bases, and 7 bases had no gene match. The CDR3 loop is CSANPGTSVYNEQFF. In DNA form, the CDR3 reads TGCAGTGCTAACCCGGGGACTAGCGTATACAATGAGCAGTTCTTC.

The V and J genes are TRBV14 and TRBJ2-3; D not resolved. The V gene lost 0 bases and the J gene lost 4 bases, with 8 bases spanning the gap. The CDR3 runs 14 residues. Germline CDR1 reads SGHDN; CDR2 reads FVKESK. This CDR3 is CASSQDRLADTQYF. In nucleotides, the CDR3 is TGTGCCAGCAGCCAAGATCGGCTGGCAGATACGCAGTATTTT.

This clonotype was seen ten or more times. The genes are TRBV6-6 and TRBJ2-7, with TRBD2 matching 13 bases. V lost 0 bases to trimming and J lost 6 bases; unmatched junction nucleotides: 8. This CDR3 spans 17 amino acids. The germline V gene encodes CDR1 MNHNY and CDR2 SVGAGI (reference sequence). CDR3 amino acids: CASSYSGLAGVYSEQYV. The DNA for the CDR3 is TGTGCCAGCAGTTACTCCGGACTAGCGGGAGTCTATTCCGAGCAGTACGTC.

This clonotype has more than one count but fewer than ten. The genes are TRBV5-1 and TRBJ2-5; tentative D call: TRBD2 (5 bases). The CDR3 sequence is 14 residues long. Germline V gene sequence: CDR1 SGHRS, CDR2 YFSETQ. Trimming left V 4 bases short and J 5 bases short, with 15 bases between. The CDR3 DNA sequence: TGCGCCAGCAGCACCACAGTCACTAGGGAGACCCAGTACTTC. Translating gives CASSTTVTRETQYF.